Included here is one T cell receptor (beta chain) sequence, with context. Its antigen remains unknown. The data originate from a study of cytomegalovirus exposure and HLA in healthy donors. Primers for the PCR totalled 60 Vbeta and 13 Jbeta. TCRdb's table, derived via immunoSEQ multiplex PCR, lists solely in-frame clones and lacks some. The repertoire has 180,000 or so clones, 65% to 90% of them found once; the top ten carry roughly 0.34%. V trimming: 7 bases; J trimming: 2 bases; junction bases outside the gene matches: 6. Germline V lookup: CDR1 MDHEN, CDR2 SYDVKM. The CDR3 has 14 amino acids. Notes on the study in general: TCR beta chains associated with HLA were, in a later analysis, more clonally expanded than equally common others.

The sequence was collected from a woman aged 30 to 39 in good health and CMV-seronegative. The gene calls are TRBV28 and TRBJ2-3; 7 nucleotides align to TRBD1. Sequenced material: PBMCs. CDR3 protein: CASMETGLTDTQYF. The CDR3 nucleotides are TGTGCCAGCATGGAGACAGGGCTCACAGATACGCAGTATTTT.